Below, 11 T cell receptor beta chains from the same sample are listed, as sequenced in a study of T-cell memory formation after mild COVID-19. TCRdb used MiXCR to reprocess the 5' RACE reads, holding one entry per CDR3 protein. The data show nearly 250,000 distinct CDR3 sequences, approximately 15% seen once. The sample taken for sequencing was PBMCs or a T cell subset sorted from them (not recorded which). These receptor sequences come from an adult woman who had mild COVID-19 (a few samples of this study predate the infection). Cell type and time point are not known.

The table lists this clonotype with a few counts. V and J are TRBV15 and TRBJ2-7; no clear D. This CDR3 contains 15 residues. Germline CDR1 LNHNV, CDR2 YYDKDF (reference sequence). Trimming shortened V by 0 bases and J by 0 bases, and 9 bases separated the two germline ends. The CDR3 nucleotides are TGTGCCACCAGCAGAGATCCGGGTGTCTCCTACGAGCAGTACTTC. It translates to CATSRDPGVSYEQYF.

This clonotype was counted ten times or more. The genes are TRBV24-1 and TRBJ1-2, with a tentative D call TRBD1 (5 bases). Per the germline V gene, CDR1 is KGHDR and CDR2 is SFDVKD. The CDR3 extends over 15 amino acids. The V and J ends lost 4 bases and 4 bases respectively, with 15 bases between them. The CDR3 sequence is CATSDQTGRTYGYTF. The CDR3, as DNA: TGTGCCACCAGTGACCAAACGGGACGGACCTATGGCTACACCTTC.

This clonotype was found a few times. The chain uses TRBV29-1 and TRBJ1-4; D gene unclear. V lost 6 bases and J 8 bases, leaving 16 bases between the germline ends. The CDR3 runs 13 residues. Germline assignment: CDR1 SQVTM and CDR2 ANQGSEA. The chain's CDR3 is CSVQGGFAEKLFF. CDR3 nucleotide sequence: TGCAGCGTACAAGGTGGATTCGCGGAAAAACTGTTTTTT. The variable domain in full, with the rest retrieved from reference TRBV29-1 and TRBJ1-4, is SAVISQKPSRDICQRGTSLTIQCQVDSQVTMMFWYRQQPGQSLTLIATANQGSEATYESGFVIDKFPISRPNLTFSTLTVSNMSPEDSSIYLCSVQGGFAEKLFFGSGTQLSVL.

In this sample, this clonotype turned up a few times. The chain uses TRBV6-6 and TRBJ1-5; no clear D gene. Trimming stripped 0 bases from V and 7 bases from J, with 10 bases between. The CDR3 is 14 amino acids. From germline, CDR1 is MNHNY and CDR2 SVGAGI (reference sequence). DNA for the CDR3: TGTGCCAGCAGTTACTCAGGGTTATACCAGCCCCAGCATTTT. This encodes CASSYSGLYQPQHF.

The V and J genes are TRBV21-1 and TRBJ2-1. TRBV21-1 is a known pseudogene. This CDR3 contains 17 residues. The DNA of the CDR3 is TGTGCCAGCAGCAAATGTACTTTGGGTAAACTATACAATGAGCAGTTCTTC. Residues: CASSKCTLGKLYNEQFF.

The rearrangement uses TRBV7-2 and TRBJ2-3; 8 nucleotides line up with TRBD2. The trim removed 5 bases at V and 4 bases at J, leaving 8 bases unmatched. Germline lookup yields CDR1 SGHTA and CDR2 FQGNSA. The CDR3 totals 15 residues. The CDR3 loop reads CASSLNPGLADTQYF. CDR3 DNA sequence: TGTGCCAGCAGCCTCAATCCGGGACTAGCAGATACGCAGTATTTT.

The rearrangement uses TRBV20-1 and TRBJ2-7; TRBD2 matches at 13 bases. J was trimmed by 4 bases and V by 2 bases; bases with no gene match: 2. CDR1 and CDR2 (germline): DFQATT, SNEGSKA (reference sequence). The CDR3 length is 14 residues. The CDR3: CSARRGLAGYEQYF. The CDR3 nucleotides are TGCAGTGCTAGACGGGGACTAGCGGGGTACGAGCAGTACTTC.

The rearrangement links TRBV18 to TRBJ2-3, with D hard to call. V was trimmed by 4 bases and J by 10 bases, leaving 15 bases between them. CDR1 is KGHSH, CDR2 LQKENI, per germline. This CDR3 has 13 amino acids. In DNA form, the CDR3 reads TGTGCCAGCTCACTAGGGCGGAACCGGCCGCAGTATTTT. This sequence encodes CASSLGRNRPQYF.

Only a few counts were recorded for this clonotype. The genes are TRBV29-1 and TRBJ1-1; unclear D gene. The CDR3 has 10 residues. Trimming pared 7 bases from V and 6 bases from J, leaving 9 bases between. CDR1 is SQVTM, CDR2 ANQGSEA, per germline. The CDR3 is CSAADSEAFF. Here the CDR3 DNA reads TGCAGCGCAGCGGACTCTGAAGCTTTCTTT.

This clonotype was seen at least ten times. The V and J genes are TRBV11-2 and TRBJ2-1, with TRBD2 matching 9 bases. Germline V gene lookup returns CDR1 SGHAT and CDR2 FQNNGV. This CDR3 spans 14 amino acids. The junction had 1 base not matched to a gene; V was cut back by 2 bases and J by 5 bases. The CDR3: CASSLLAGNNEQFF. In DNA, the CDR3 is TGTGCCAGCAGCTTACTAGCGGGGAACAATGAGCAGTTCTTC. The full variable domain, completed using reference TRBV11-2 and TRBJ2-1, is EAGVAQSPRYKIIEKRQSVAFWCNPISGHATLYWYQQILGQGPKLLIQFQNNGVVDDSQLPKDRFSAERLKGVDSTLKIQPAKLEDSAVYLCASSLLAGNNEQFFGPGTRLTVL.

This clonotype was counted a few times. The chain links TRBV29-1 to TRBJ2-3; a weak D match, TRBD2 (6 bases). The germline V and J ends were trimmed by 5 bases and 2 bases, with 11 bases remaining between them. Germline CDR1 reads SQVTM; CDR2 reads ANQGSEA. The length of the CDR3 is 13 residues. This CDR3 is CSVLAGFTDTQYF. The CDR3 nucleotides read TGCAGCGTTCTTGCGGGGTTCACAGATACGCAGTATTTT.